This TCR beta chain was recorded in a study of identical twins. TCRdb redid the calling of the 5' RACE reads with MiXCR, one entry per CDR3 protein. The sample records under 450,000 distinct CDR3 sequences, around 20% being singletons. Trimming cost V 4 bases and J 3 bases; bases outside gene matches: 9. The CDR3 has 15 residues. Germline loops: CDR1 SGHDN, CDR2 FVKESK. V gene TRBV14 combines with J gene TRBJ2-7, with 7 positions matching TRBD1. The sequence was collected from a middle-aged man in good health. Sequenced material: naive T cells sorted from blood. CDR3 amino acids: CASSRSTGQNYEQYF. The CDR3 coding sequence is TGTGCCAGCAGCCGATCGACAGGGCAGAACTACGAGCAGTACTTC.